Described below is a single TCR beta chain sequence and its context. Data came from immunoSEQ multiplex PCR; TCRdb stores just in-frame clones and leaves some out. Of just over 55,000 clones listed, around 93% were seen once; the top ten hold about 3.7%. This record comes from a study of T cell changes during pregnancy in multiple sclerosis. The CDR3 has 15 amino acids. Looked up from germline, CDR1 is MNHEY and CDR2 is SMNVEV (reference sequence). V gave up 5 bases and J gave up 2 bases; unmatched junction bases: 8. The chain links TRBV27 to TRBJ2-7; 8 bases fit TRBD1. The sample consisted of peripheral blood, taken after pregnancy. The sequence came from a female donor in good health, enrolled as a control in a pregnancy study. This CDR3 reads CASSPKNRGAYEQYF. CDR3 DNA: TGTGCCAGCAGTCCGAAAAACAGGGGGGCCTACGAGCAGTACTTC.